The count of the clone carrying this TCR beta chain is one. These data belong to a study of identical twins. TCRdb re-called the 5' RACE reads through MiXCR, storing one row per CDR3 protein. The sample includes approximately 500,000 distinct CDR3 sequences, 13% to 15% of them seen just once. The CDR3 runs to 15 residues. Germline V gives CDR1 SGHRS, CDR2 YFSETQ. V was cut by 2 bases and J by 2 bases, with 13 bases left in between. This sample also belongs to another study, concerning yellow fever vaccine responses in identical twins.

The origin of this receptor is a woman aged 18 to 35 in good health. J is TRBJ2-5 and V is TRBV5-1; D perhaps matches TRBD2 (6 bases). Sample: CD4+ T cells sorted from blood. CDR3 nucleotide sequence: TGCGCCAGCAGCTTTCTAGGGGAGGAACAAGAGACCCAGTACTTC. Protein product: CASSFLGEEQETQYF.